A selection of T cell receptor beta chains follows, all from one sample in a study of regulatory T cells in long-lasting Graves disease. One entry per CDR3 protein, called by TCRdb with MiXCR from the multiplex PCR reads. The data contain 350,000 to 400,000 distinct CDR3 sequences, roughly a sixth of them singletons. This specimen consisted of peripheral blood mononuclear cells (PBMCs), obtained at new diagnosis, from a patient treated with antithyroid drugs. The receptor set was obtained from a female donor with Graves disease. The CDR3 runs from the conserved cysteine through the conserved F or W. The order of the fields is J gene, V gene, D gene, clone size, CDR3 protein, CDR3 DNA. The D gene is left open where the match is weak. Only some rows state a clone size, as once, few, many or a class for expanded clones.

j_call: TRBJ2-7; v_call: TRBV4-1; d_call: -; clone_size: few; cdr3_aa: CASSRQQVQGGGNEQYF; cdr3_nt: TGCGCCAGCAGCCGTCAACAGGTTCAGGGAGGTGGGAACGAGCAGTACTTC
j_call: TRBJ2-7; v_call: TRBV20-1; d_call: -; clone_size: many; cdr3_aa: CSARDMTAISYEQYF; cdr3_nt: TGCAGTGCTAGAGATATGACAGCGATCTCCTACGAGCAGTACTTC
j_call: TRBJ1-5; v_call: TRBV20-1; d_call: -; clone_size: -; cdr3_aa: CSARDSGYQPQHF; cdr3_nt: TGCAGTGCTAGAGACAGCGGGTATCAGCCCCAGCATTTT
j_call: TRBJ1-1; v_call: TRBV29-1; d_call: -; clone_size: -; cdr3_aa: CSVERRNTEAFF; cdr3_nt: TGCAGCGTTGAGAGGAGGAACACTGAAGCTTTCTTT
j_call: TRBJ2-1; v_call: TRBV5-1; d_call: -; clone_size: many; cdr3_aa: CASSLEQNYNEQFF; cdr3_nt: TGCGCCAGCAGCTTAGAACAGAACTACAATGAGCAGTTCTTC
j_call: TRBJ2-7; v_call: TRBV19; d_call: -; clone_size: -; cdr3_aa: CASSPGTWDIYEQYF; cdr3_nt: TGTGCCAGTAGTCCCGGGACGTGGGACATCTACGAGCAGTACTTC
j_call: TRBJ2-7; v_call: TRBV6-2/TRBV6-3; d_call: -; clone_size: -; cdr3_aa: CASSQGNTEQYF; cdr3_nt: TGTGCCAGCAGCCAGGGTAATACGGAGCAGTACTTC
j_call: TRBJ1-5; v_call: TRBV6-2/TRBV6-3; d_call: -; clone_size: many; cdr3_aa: CASWGVAGYQPQHF; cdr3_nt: TGTGCCAGCTGGGGGGTGGCAGGGTATCAGCCCCAGCATTTT
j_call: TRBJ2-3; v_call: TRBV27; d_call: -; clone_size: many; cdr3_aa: CASSLSRSSTDTQYF; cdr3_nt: TGTGCCAGCAGTTTATCTAGATCTAGCACAGATACGCAGTATTTT
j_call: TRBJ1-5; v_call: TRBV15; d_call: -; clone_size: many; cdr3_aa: CATSRDAAGNPLQPQHF; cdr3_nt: TGTGCCACCAGCAGAGATGCGGCAGGGAACCCGTTACAGCCCCAGCATTTT
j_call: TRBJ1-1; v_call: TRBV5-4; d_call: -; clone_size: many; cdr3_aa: CASSFCAFF; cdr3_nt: TGTGCCAGCAGCTTTTGTGCTTTCTTT
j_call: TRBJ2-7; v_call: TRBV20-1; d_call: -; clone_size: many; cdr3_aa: CSAREASDYEQYF; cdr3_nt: TGCAGTGCTAGAGAGGCATCTGACTACGAGCAGTACTTC
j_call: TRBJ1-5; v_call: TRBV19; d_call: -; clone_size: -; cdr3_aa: CASSRETSSNQPQHF; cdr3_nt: TGTGCCAGTAGTAGGGAAACAAGCAGCAATCAGCCCCAGCATTTT
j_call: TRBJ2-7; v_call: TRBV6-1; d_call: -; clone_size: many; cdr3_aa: CASSEARDYEQYF; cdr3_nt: TGTGCCAGCAGTGAAGCGCGGGACTACGAGCAGTACTTC
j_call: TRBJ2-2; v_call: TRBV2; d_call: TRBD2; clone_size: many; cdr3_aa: CASSPTGLAGTTGELFF; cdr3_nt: TGTGCCAGCAGTCCTACCGGACTAGCGGGGACCACCGGGGAGCTGTTTTTT
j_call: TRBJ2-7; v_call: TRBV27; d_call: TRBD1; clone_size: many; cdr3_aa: CASSPRQGLSYEQYF; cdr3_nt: TGTGCCAGCAGTCCCAGACAGGGGTTATCCTACGAGCAGTACTTC
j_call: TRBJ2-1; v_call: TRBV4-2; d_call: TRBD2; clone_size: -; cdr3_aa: CASSQVAGGQYNEQFF; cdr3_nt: TGTGCCAGCAGCCAAGTAGCGGGGGGACAATACAATGAGCAGTTCTTC
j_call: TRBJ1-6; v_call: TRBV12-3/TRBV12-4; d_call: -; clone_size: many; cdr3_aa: CASSVGRAGNSPLHF; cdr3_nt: TGTGCCAGCAGTGTCGGCAGGGCCGGGAATTCACCCCTCCACTTT
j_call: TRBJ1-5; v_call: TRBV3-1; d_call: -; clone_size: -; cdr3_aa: CASSQDGQGSQPQHF; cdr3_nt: TGTGCCAGCAGCCAAGATGGGCAAGGGTCCCAGCCCCAGCATTTT
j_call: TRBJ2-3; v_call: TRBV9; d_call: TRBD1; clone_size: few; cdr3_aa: CASSFGTGGENTQYF; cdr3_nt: TGTGCCAGCAGTTTCGGGACAGGGGGAGAGAATACGCAGTATTTT
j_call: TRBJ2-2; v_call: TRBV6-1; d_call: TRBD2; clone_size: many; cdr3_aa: CASKRESTGELFF; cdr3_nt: TGTGCCAGCAAGCGGGAGAGCACCGGGGAGCTGTTTTTT
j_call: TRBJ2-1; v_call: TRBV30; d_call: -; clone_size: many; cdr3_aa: CAWSVSASDHYNEQFF; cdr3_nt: TGTGCCTGGAGTGTATCAGCTAGCGACCACTACAATGAGCAGTTCTTC
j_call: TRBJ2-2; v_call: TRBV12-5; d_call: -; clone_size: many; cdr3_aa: CASGSTGSNTGELFF; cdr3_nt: TGTGCTAGTGGTTCGACAGGCTCCAACACCGGGGAGCTGTTTTTT
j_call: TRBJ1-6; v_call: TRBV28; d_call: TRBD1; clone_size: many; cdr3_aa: CASSFYRGNSPLHF; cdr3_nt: TGTGCCAGCAGTTTTTACAGGGGTAATTCACCCCTCCACTTT
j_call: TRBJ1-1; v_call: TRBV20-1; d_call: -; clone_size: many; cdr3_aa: CSARPRWVGTEAFF; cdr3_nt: TGCAGTGCTAGACCCCGATGGGTGGGCACTGAAGCTTTCTTT
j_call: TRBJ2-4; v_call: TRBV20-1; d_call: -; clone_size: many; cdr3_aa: CSVGLSLAKNIQYF; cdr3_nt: TGCAGTGTGGGGCTTTCCCTAGCCAAAAACATTCAGTACTTC
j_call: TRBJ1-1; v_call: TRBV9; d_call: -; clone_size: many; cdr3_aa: CASSPQSLRTEAFF; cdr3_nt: TGTGCCAGCAGCCCCCAATCGTTGAGAACTGAAGCTTTCTTT
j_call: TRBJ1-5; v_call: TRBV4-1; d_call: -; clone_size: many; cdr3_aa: CASSLRPRGTQDQPQHF; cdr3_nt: TGCGCCAGCAGCCTCAGACCCCGCGGGACACAAGATCAGCCCCAGCATTTT
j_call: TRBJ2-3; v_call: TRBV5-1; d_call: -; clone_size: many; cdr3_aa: CASSLEHRVADTQYF; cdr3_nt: TGCGCCAGCAGCTTGGAACACAGGGTGGCAGATACGCAGTATTTT
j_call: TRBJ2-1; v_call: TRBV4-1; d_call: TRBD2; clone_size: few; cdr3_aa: CASSQVGENSGRANEQFF; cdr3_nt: TGCGCCAGCAGCCAAGTTGGGGAGAATAGCGGGAGGGCCAATGAGCAGTTCTTC
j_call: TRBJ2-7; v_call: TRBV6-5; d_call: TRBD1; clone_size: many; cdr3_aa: CASSYYGTVSYEQYF; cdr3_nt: TGTGCCAGCAGTTACTACGGGACAGTCTCCTACGAGCAGTACTTC
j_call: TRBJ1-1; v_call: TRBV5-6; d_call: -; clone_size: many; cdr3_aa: CASSSGWAEAFF; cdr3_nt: TGTGCCAGCAGCAGTGGATGGGCTGAAGCTTTCTTT
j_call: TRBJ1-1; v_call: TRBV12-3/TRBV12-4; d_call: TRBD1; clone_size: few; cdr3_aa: CASSSTDRGRTEAFF; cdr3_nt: TGTGCCAGCAGTTCCACGGACAGGGGGCGCACTGAAGCTTTCTTT
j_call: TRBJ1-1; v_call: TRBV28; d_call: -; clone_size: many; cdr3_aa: CASRRQLNTEAFF; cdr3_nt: TGTGCCAGCAGGCGACAGCTGAACACTGAAGCTTTCTTT
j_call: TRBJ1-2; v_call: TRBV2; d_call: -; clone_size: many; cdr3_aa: CASRTEGSVGYTF; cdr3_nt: TGTGCCAGCAGGACGGAGGGTTCGGTTGGCTACACCTTC
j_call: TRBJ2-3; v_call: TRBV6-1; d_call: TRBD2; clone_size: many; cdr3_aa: CASSALSGSSTDTQYF; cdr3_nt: TGTGCCAGCAGTGCCCTTAGCGGGAGTAGCACAGATACGCAGTATTTT
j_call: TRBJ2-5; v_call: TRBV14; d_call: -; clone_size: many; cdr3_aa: CASSQDLSVQETQYF; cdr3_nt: TGTGCCAGCAGCCAAGATCTTTCAGTCCAAGAGACCCAGTACTTC
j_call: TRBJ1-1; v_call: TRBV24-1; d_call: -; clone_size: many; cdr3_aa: CATKGHLNTEAFF; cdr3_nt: TGTGCCACCAAAGGGCACCTGAACACTGAAGCTTTCTTT
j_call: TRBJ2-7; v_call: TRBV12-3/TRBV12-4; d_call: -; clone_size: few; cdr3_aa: CASTEGFTYEQYF; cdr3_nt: TGTGCCAGCACGGAAGGGTTTACCTACGAGCAGTACTTC
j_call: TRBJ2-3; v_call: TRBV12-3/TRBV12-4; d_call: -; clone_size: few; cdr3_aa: CASSPDSRTDTQYF; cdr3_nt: TGTGCCAGCAGCCCTGACTCTCGCACAGATACGCAGTATTTT
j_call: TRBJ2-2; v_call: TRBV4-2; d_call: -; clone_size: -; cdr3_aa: CASSQDVRASLTGELFF; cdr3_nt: TGTGCCAGCAGCCAAGATGTGCGGGCTAGCCTGACCGGGGAGCTGTTTTTT
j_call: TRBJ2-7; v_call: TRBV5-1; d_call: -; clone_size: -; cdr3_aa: CASSLVVSRGYEQYF; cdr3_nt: TGCGCCAGCAGCTTGGTTGTCAGCCGAGGATACGAGCAGTACTTC
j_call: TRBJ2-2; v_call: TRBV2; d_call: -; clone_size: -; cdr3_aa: CASAGRGRRTGELFF; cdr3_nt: TGTGCCAGCGCAGGGAGGGGGCGAAGGACCGGGGAGCTGTTTTTT
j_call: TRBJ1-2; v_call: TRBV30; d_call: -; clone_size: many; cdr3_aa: CAWRGLGYGYTF; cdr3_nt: TGTGCCTGGAGGGGCCTGGGGTACGGCTACACCTTC
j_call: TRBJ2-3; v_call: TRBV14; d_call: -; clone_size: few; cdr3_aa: CASSRPDLSDTQYF; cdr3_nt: TGTGCCAGCAGCCGCCCCGACCTATCGGATACGCAGTATTTT
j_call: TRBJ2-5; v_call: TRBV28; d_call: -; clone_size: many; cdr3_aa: CASTLISRRETQYF; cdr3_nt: TGTGCCAGCACTCTCATCTCCCGGCGGGAGACCCAGTACTTC
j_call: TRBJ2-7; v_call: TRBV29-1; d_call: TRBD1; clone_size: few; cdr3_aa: CSVGVDRGLYEQYF; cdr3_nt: TGCAGCGTTGGAGTAGACAGGGGGCTGTACGAGCAGTACTTC
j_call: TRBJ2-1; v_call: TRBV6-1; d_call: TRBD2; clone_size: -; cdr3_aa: CASSTQGLAGGPSYNEQFF; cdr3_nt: TGTGCCAGCAGCACTCAAGGACTAGCGGGGGGGCCCTCCTACAATGAGCAGTTCTTC
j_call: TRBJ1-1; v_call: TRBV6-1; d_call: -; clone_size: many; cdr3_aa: CASSPLGGVTEAFF; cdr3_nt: TGTGCCAGCAGTCCCCTCGGGGGAGTCACTGAAGCTTTCTTT
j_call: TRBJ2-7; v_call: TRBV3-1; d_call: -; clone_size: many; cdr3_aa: CASSQVGQSSYEQYF; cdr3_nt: TGTGCCAGCAGCCAAGTTGGACAGTCCTCCTACGAGCAGTACTTC